The text below deals with one T cell receptor (beta chain). No antigen is known for it. Germline values: CDR1 PRHDT, CDR2 FYEKMQ (reference sequence). The CDR3 runs to 18 residues. V was clipped by 1 base and J by 0 bases; unmatched bases: 9. This sample was taken from a study of cytomegalovirus exposure and HLA in healthy donors. Study results and caveats: A later analysis linked a missense variant in DCLRE1C to the trimming of TCR beta V and J genes. Cytomegalovirus-associated status was assigned to 164 TCR beta chains.

Researchers ran the PCR with 60 Vbeta and 13 Jbeta primers. The protocol was immunoSEQ multiplex PCR, while the TCRdb copy is restricted to in-frame clones and leaves out a portion. Of under 200,000 clones listed, roughly 85% are singletons. While unrecorded immune exposures were likely, the donors were nominally healthy when sampled. The rearrangement uses TRBV13 and TRBJ1-3; 7 bases match TRBD1. The clonotype originates from a woman in her thirties or forties in good health and CMV-seronegative. The source material was PBMCs. DNA of the CDR3: TGTGCCAGCAGCTTAGAGCAAGGACAGGCTAGCTCTGGAAACACCATATATTTT. It specifies CASSLEQGQASSGNTIYF.